This is a list of T cell receptor beta chains from one sample in a study of CD4 T cells in relation to SARS-CoV-2 and coronaviruses. Method: immunoSEQ multiplex PCR; TCRdb's copy keeps in-frame clones and lacks some. The sample includes fewer than 25,000 clones, about 80% of them seen just once. What these receptors recognize is not known. The sample consisted of CD4+ T cells from PBMCs, cultured in vitro. The receptors here all came from a human donor in good health. Both conserved end residues are part of each CDR3.

v_call	j_call	cdr3_aa
TRBV6-5	TRBJ2-7	CASSLRGLGEQYF
TRBV5-1	TRBJ2-1	CASSLDGTDSYNEQFF
TRBV7-2	TRBJ2-1	CASSLVPRGVGNEQFF
TRBV4-1	TRBJ2-5	CASSHAGGVETQYF
TRBV5-4	TRBJ2-1	CASSLAGASGDEQFF
TRBV5-4	TRBJ1-2	CASSLESAAISGYTF
TRBV5-5	TRBJ2-2	CASSFNTGELFF
TRBV7-8	TRBJ1-1	CASSDSWRDTEAFF
TRBV6-2/TRBV6-3	TRBJ1-4	CASSPTGGGKLFF
TRBV5-1	TRBJ1-4	CASSPGTENEKLFF
TRBV3-1/TRBV3-2	TRBJ2-4	CASSQESPVRVTKNIQYF
TRBV3-1/TRBV3-2	TRBJ2-6	CASSQDWGAGGANVLTF
TRBV6-2/TRBV6-3	TRBJ2-1	CASSYNGPYNEQFF
TRBV5-1	TRBJ2-7	CASSSGTGNSYEQYF
TRBV9	TRBJ1-6	CASSQLGTGGSPLHF
TRBV7-2	TRBJ2-1	CASSLAGGRNEQFF
TRBV29-1	TRBJ2-1	CSGGGQGSYNEQFF